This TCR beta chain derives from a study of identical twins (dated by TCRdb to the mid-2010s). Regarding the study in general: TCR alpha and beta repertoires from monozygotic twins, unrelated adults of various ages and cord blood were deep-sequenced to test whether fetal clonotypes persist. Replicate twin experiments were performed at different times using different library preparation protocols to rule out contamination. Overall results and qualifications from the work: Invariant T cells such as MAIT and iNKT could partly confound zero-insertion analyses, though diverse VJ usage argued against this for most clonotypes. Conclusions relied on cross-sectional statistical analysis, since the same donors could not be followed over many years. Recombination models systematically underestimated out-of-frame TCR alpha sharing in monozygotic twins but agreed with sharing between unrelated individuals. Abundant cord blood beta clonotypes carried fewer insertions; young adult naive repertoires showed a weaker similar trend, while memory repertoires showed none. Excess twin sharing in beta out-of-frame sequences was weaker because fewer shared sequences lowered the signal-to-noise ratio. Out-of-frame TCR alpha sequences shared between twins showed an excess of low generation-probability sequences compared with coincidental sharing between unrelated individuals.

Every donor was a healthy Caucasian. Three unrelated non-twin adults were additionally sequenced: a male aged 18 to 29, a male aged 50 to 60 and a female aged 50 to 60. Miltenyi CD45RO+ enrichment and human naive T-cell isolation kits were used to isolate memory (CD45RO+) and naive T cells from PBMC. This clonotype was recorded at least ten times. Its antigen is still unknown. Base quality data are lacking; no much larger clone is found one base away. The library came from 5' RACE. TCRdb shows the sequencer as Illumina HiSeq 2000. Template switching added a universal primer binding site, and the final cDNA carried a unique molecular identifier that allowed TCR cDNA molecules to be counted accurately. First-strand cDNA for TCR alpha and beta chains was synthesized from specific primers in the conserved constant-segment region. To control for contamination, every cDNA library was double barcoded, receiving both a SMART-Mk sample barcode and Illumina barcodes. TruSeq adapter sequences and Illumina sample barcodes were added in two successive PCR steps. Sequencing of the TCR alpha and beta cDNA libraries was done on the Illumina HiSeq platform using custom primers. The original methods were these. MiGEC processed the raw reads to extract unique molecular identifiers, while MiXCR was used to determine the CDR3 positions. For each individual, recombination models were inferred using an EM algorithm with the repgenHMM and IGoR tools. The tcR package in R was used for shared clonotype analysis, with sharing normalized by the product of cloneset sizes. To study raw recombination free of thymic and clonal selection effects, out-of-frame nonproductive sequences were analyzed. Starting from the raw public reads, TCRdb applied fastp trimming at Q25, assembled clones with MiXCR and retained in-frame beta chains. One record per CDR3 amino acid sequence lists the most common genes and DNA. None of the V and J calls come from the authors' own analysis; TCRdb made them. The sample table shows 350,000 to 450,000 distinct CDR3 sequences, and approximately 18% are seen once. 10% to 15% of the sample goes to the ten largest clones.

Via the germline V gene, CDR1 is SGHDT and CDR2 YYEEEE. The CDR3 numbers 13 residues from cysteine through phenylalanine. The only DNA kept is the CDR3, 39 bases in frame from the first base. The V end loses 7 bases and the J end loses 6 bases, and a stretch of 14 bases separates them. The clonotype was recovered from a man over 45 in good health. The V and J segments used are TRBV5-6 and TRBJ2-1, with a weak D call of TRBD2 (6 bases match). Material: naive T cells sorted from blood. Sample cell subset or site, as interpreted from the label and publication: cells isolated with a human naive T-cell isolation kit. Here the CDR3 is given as CASRLAGSNEQFF. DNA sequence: TGTGCCAGCCGCCTGGCCGGGAGCAATGAGCAGTTCTTC. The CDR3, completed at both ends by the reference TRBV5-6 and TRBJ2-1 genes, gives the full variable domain DAGVTQSPTHLIKTRGQQVTLRCSPKSGHDTVSWYQQALGQGPQFIFQYYEEEERQRGNFPDRFSGHQFPNYSSELNVNALLLGDSALYLCASRLAGSNEQFFGPGTRLTVL.